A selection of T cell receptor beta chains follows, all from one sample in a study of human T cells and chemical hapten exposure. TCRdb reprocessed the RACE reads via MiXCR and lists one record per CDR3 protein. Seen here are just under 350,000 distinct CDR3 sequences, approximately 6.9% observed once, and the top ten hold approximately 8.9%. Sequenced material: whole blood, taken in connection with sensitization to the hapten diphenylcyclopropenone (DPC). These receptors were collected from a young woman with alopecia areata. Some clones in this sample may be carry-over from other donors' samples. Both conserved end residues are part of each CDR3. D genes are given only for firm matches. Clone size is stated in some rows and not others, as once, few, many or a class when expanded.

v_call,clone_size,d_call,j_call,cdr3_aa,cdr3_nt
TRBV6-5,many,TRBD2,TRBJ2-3,CASSTGTTTTDTQYF,TGTGCCAGCAGTACCGGGACTACTACCACAGATACGCAGTATTTT
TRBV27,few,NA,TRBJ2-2,CASRGGQLRLTGELFF,TGTGCCAGCAGGGGAGGACAGCTAAGATTAACCGGGGAGCTGTTTTTT
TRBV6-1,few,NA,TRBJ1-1,CASSHAPYLRGGLNTEAFF,TGTGCCAGCAGTCACGCTCCTTATTTGCGGGGCGGATTGAACACTGAAGCTTTCTTT
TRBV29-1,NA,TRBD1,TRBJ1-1,CSARDRVRAEAFF,TGCAGCGCTAGGGACAGGGTGAGGGCTGAAGCTTTCTTT
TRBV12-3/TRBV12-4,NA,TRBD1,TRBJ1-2,CASRGTDPNGYTF,TGTGCCAGCAGGGGGACAGACCCGAATGGCTACACCTTC
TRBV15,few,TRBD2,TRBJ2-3,CATSREGGSTDTQYF,TGTGCCACCAGCAGAGAGGGGGGGAGCACAGATACGCAGTATTTT
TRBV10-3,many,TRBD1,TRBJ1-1,CAISEGQGISEAFF,TGTGCCATCAGTGAGGGACAGGGAATCTCTGAAGCTTTCTTT
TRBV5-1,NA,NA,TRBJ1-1,CASSLESGRAFF,TGCGCCAGCAGCTTGGAGTCCGGTAGAGCTTTCTTT
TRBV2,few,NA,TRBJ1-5,CASSQLYYSNQPQHF,TGTGCCAGCAGTCAACTTTATTATAGCAATCAGCCCCAGCATTTT
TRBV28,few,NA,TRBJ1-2,CASSLGVWGYTF,TGTGCCAGCAGTTTAGGGGTATGGGGCTACACCTTC
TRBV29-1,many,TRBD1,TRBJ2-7,CSVDSTGAGEQYF,TGCAGCGTTGATTCCACAGGGGCCGGGGAGCAGTACTTC
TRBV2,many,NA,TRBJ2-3,CASSEALNTQYF,TGTGCCAGCAGTGAAGCGCTAAACACGCAGTATTTT
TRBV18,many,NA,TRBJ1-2,CASSPAGADYGYTF,TGTGCCAGCTCACCAGCAGGGGCGGACTATGGCTACACCTTC
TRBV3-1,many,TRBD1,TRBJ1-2,CASSPVRDRPYGYTF,TGTGCCAGCAGCCCGGTTAGGGACAGGCCATATGGCTACACCTTC
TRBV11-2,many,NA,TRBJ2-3,CASSLTIKPTSTDTQYF,TGTGCCAGCAGCTTAACAATCAAACCGACTAGCACAGATACGCAGTATTTT
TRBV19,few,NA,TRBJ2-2,CASNPLDSTGELFF,TGTGCCAGTAACCCCCTGGACAGCACCGGGGAGCTGTTTTTT
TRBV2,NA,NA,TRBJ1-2,CASSEAHRGVGYTF,TGTGCCAGCAGTGAAGCCCACCGTGGCGTTGGCTACACCTTC
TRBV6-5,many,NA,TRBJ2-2,CASSYSEPGHLTGELFF,TGTGCCAGCAGTTACTCCGAACCGGGACACCTCACCGGGGAGCTGTTTTTT
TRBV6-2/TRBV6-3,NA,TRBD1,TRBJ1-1,CASYTGDTNTEAFF,TGTGCCAGCTACACAGGGGACACGAACACTGAAGCTTTCTTT
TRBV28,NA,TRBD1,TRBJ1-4,CASSLEGQGTEKLFF,TGTGCCAGCAGTTTAGAAGGACAGGGAACGGAAAAACTGTTTTTT